These 20 T cell receptor beta chains were sequenced from one sample in a study of blood T cell repertoires in COVID-19. Profiled with immunoSEQ multiplex PCR; TCRdb holds only in-frame clones, not every one. In the table there are 130,000 to 150,000 clones, around 83% of which are singletons. The source material was PBMCs or T cells enriched from blood (not recorded which). Receptors were obtained from a man between 50 and 59 years old who had recovered from COVID-19.

The sample holds one count of this clone. The chain combines TRBV5-1 with TRBJ2-7; 11 bases align to TRBD1. Germline CDR1 reads SGHRS; CDR2 reads YFSETQ. This CDR3 spans 18 amino acids. The junction had 9 bases not matched to a gene; V was cut back by 1 base and J by 0 bases. The DNA for the CDR3 is TGCGCCAGCAGCTTGACCGGGACAGGGGGTCCTAGCTCCTACGAGCAGTACTTC. Protein: CASSLTGTGGPSSYEQYF.

In DNA, the CDR3 is TGTGCCAGCAGCCCTCGGACAGCGCTTAACACTGAAGCTTTCTTT. This codes for CASSPRTALNTEAFF. This chain joins TRBV9 and TRBJ1-1; a possible D gene is TRBD1 (6 bases). The V and J ends lost 4 bases and 2 bases respectively, with 15 bases between them. CDR3 size: 15 residues. CDR1 is SGDLS, CDR2 YYNGEE, per germline.

This clone occurred a few times. The CDR3 sequence: CASSLTSGEQFF. The CDR3 DNA reads as TGTGCCAGCAGCTTAACTAGCGGTGAGCAGTTCTTC. The V gene is TRBV11-3, the J gene TRBJ2-1; TRBD2 matches 8 bases. The CDR3 sequence is 12 residues long. Trimming cost V 2 bases and J 9 bases; bases outside gene matches: 0. Germline V gives CDR1 SGHNT, CDR2 YENEEA.

The rearrangement uses TRBV6-1 and TRBJ2-7, with a weak D call TRBD1 (6 bases). The germline gives CDR1 MNHNS, CDR2 SASEGT. V gave up 0 bases and J gave up 3 bases, with 15 bases separating them. This CDR3 has 16 amino acids. The CDR3 nucleotides are TGTGCCAGCAGTGAAGCCGGGACAAATGGGGACTACGAGCAGTACTTC. Its protein product is CASSEAGTNGDYEQYF.

The chain couples TRBV2 to TRBJ2-3; 7 bases are a match to TRBD2. This CDR3 region has 16 residues. CDR1 SNHLY and CDR2 FYNNEI come from the germline V gene. V dropped 4 bases and J dropped 0; count of bases not matched to a gene: 7. The CDR3 spells CASSVLGGGSTDTQYF. The CDR3 region has the DNA TGTGCCAGCAGTGTTTTGGGCGGGGGAAGCACAGATACGCAGTATTTT. The full variable domain, its missing parts supplied by reference TRBV2 and TRBJ2-3, is EPEVTQTPSHQVTQMGQEVILRCVPISNHLYFYWYRQILGQKVEFLVSFYNNEISEKSEIFDDQFSVERPDGSNFTLKIRSTKLEDSAMYFCASSVLGGGSTDTQYFGPGTRLTVL.

The genes are TRBV11-2 and TRBJ1-3; unclear D gene. Germline loops: CDR1 SGHAT, CDR2 FQNNGV. The CDR3 runs to 14 residues. V dropped 4 bases and J dropped 4 bases, with 11 bases sitting between them. CDR3 region: CASSSPGGGNTIYF. The CDR3 DNA sequence: TGTGCCAGCAGCTCACCAGGTGGGGGAAACACCATATATTTT.

The chain combines TRBV19 with TRBJ1-3; maybe TRBD1 (6 bases). V shed 9 bases and J shed 0 bases, with 9 bases lying between them. CDR1 LNHDA and CDR2 SQIVND come from the germline V gene (reference sequence). The CDR3 is 13 amino acids. CDR3 protein: CASVDSSGNTIYF. For the CDR3, the DNA is TGTGCCAGCGTGGACAGCTCTGGAAACACCATATATTTT.

The chain couples TRBV18 to TRBJ2-5; D is possibly TRBD1 (6 bases). Between the trimmed V and J ends, which lost 2 bases and 2 bases, there was a span of 12 bases. The CDR3 extends over 15 amino acids. The germline V gene has CDR1 KGHSH and CDR2 LQKENI. CDR3 nucleotides: TGTGCCAGCTCACCATCCACAGGGACACAAGAGACCCAGTACTTC. Amino acids: CASSPSTGTQETQYF.

The rearrangement links TRBV7-2 to TRBJ2-1; 10 bases align to TRBD1. CDR3 length: 14 amino acids. The germline V gene has CDR1 SGHTA and CDR2 FQGNSA. The V segment lost 0 bases and the J segment 10 bases; nucleotides outside the gene matches: 3. The CDR3 DNA follows: TGTGCCAGCAGCTTAGCCGGGACAGGGGCCGAGCAGTTCTTC. It specifies CASSLAGTGAEQFF.

This chain joins TRBV9 and TRBJ2-7; D unresolved. V was shortened by 1 base and J by 0 bases, with 14 bases between the two germline ends. Germline V lookup: CDR1 SGDLS, CDR2 YYNGEE. The CDR3 runs 16 residues. This CDR3 is CASSVTVTSPSYEQYF. The CDR3 DNA follows: TGTGCCAGCAGCGTAACAGTCACATCTCCCTCCTACGAGCAGTACTTC.

The rearrangement uses TRBV9 and TRBJ2-7; 7 bases are a match to TRBD2. With 1 base clipped from V and 2 bases from J, the junction kept 6 bases outside the gene matches. Germline CDR1 and CDR2: SGDLS and YYNGEE. The CDR3 is made up of 15 amino acids. The CDR3 loop is CASSVSGVTTYEQYF. CDR3 DNA: TGTGCCAGCAGCGTAAGCGGGGTAACCACCTACGAGCAGTACTTC.

Only a few counts were recorded for this clone. The chain employs TRBV5-1 and TRBJ2-3; D is unclear. There are 15 residues in the CDR3. Germline-derived CDR1 and CDR2 are SGHRS and YFSETQ. With 3 bases removed from V and 0 bases from J, the gap between germline ends came to 11 bases. The CDR3 sequence is CASSSSPPSTDTQYF. Here the CDR3 DNA reads TGCGCCAGCAGCTCGAGCCCTCCTAGCACAGATACGCAGTATTTT. Complete variable domain (other parts from reference TRBV5-1 and TRBJ2-3): KAGVTQTPRYLIKTRGQQVTLSCSPISGHRSVSWYQQTPGQGLQFLFEYFSETQRNKGNFPGRFSGRQFSNSRSEMNVSTLELGDSALYLCASSSSPPSTDTQYFGPGTRLTVL.

V gene TRBV4-1 combines with J gene TRBJ2-1, with 8 bases aligning to TRBD2. Per the germline V gene, CDR1 is MGHRA and CDR2 is YSYEKL. V dropped 0 bases and J dropped 0; count of bases not matched to a gene: 4. This CDR3 region has 17 residues. CDR3 DNA sequence: TGCGCCAGCAGCCAAGATCCGGGGGGGAGCTCCTACAATGAGCAGTTCTTC. The encoded protein is CASSQDPGGSSYNEQFF.

The chain couples TRBV21-1 to TRBJ2-5; the table gives TRBD2 as D, unverified against the DNA. TRBV21-1 is noted as a pseudogene. This CDR3 has 17 residues. This CDR3 reads CASSLRGSRMSQETQYF. The DNA of the CDR3 is TGTGCCAGCAGCCTCCGGGGAAGTCGGATGTCCCAAGAGACCCAGTACTTC.

The rearrangement uses TRBV28 and TRBJ2-1; TRBD1 matches 10 bases. The CDR3 loop spans 16 amino acids. The V gene's germline CDR1 is MDHEN and CDR2 SYDVKM. Trimming cost V 6 bases and J 0 bases; bases outside gene matches: 5. The CDR3 nucleotides read TGTGCCAGCAGCTCCGGACAGGGGGTCTCCTACAATGAGCAGTTCTTC. It specifies CASSSGQGVSYNEQFF. Filled out from reference TRBV28 and TRBJ2-1, the complete variable domain reads DVKVTQSSRYLVKRTGEKVFLECVQDMDHENMFWYRQDPGLGLRLIYFSYDVKMKEKGDIPEGYSVSREKKERFSLILESASTNQTSMYLCASSSGQGVSYNEQFFGPGTRLTVL.

A few counts support this clone. The chain couples TRBV5-1 to TRBJ2-3; no reliable D call. This CDR3 spans 15 amino acids. Deletions cut 0 bases from V and 0 bases from J, with 8 bases between. Germline V gives CDR1 SGHRS, CDR2 YFSETQ. DNA for the CDR3: TGCGCCAGCAGCTTGGATGGCAAAAGCACAGATACGCAGTATTTT. This gives the protein CASSLDGKSTDTQYF.

The chain joins TRBV6-5 to TRBJ1-5, with 8 bases lining up with TRBD1. Losses at the gene ends were 8 bases for V and 2 bases for J; bases not matched to a gene: 8. The V gene's germline CDR1 is MNHEY and CDR2 SVGAGI. The CDR3 length is 15 residues. The CDR3 sequence: CASRSGGQGNQPQHF. The DNA of the CDR3 is TGTGCCAGCCGCTCAGGGGGCCAGGGCAATCAGCCCCAGCATTTT.

The V and J genes are TRBV7-9 and TRBJ1-4; possible D gene TRBD1, 5 bases. Germline-derived CDR1 and CDR2 are SEHNR and FQNEAQ (reference sequence). The CDR3 sequence is 17 residues long. Trimming took 5 bases from V and 3 from J, leaving 19 bases between them. The chain's CDR3 is CASSGREGTSANEKLFF. The CDR3 DNA sequence: TGTGCCAGCAGCGGGCGGGAAGGGACTTCGGCTAATGAAAAACTGTTTTTT.

CDR3 nucleotide sequence: TGTGCCAGCAGTTTACAGGGCCAGACGAACACTGAAGCTTTCTTT. This sequence encodes CASSLQGQTNTEAFF. This rearrangement joins TRBV27 to TRBJ1-1; TRBD1 is a possible D gene (5 bases). Trimming shortened V by 2 bases and J by 1 base, and 11 bases separated the two germline ends. The germline V gene encodes CDR1 MNHEY and CDR2 SMNVEV (reference sequence). The CDR3 has 15 residues.

V is TRBV9 and J is TRBJ2-1; D may be TRBD2 (5 bases). Germline V gene sequence: CDR1 SGDLS, CDR2 YYNGEE. This CDR3 is built from 16 residues. Trimming left V 1 base short and J 7 bases short, with 18 bases between. CDR3 protein: CASSVRNEVWRNEQFF. The CDR3 DNA is TGTGCCAGCAGCGTAAGAAATGAGGTGTGGAGGAATGAGCAGTTCTTC.